This TCR beta chain was retrieved from a study of technical replicates of blood from several donors. CDR3 length: 15 amino acids. The germline gives CDR1 SNHLY, CDR2 FYNNEI. The V end was cut by 0 bases, the J end by 0 bases, with 3 bases between. Here immunoSEQ multiplex PCR was the method, and the copy in TCRdb shows in-frame clones only, minus some. This table has some 66,000 clones, approximately 90% appearing once. The sequencing input was PBMCs. This clonotype was obtained from a human donor in good health. Some clones in this sample may be carry-over from other donors' samples. This chain links TRBV2 with TRBJ2-6; D not certain. The CDR3 bases are TGTGCCAGCAGTGAAGCCCTCTCTGGGGCCAACGTCCTGACTTTC. Its translation is CASSEALSGANVLTF.